The rows below give T cell receptor beta chains drawn from one sample of a study of T cell repertoires in cytomegalovirus infection. TCRdb processed the reads anew with MiXCR; each CDR3 protein has one entry. The sample has about 400,000 distinct CDR3 sequences; 15% to 20% are singletons. The material sequenced was PBMCs. All receptors derive from a human donor in good health (CMV status not recorded). Some clones in this sample may be carry-over from other donors' samples. Each CDR3 is given with its conserved first and last residue. A D gene is named only where the DNA matches it firmly. Clone size appears in some rows only: once, few, many, or a class for an expanded clone.

NA TRBJ2-3 TRBV7-2 NA TGTGCCAGCAGCCCCCCGGGGGGCGGGGCTAGCACAGATACGCAGTATTTT CASSPPGGGASTDTQYF
NA TRBJ1-2 TRBV5-1 NA TGCGCCAGCAGCTCTTCCGGGACCTCGGGGGGCGGCTACACCTTC CASSSSGTSGGGYTF
many TRBJ2-3 TRBV7-2 NA TGTGCCAGCAGCTTCGTGGGTTCTAGCACAGATACGCAGTATTTT CASSFVGSSTDTQYF
few TRBJ2-7 TRBV12-3/TRBV12-4 TRBD1 TGTGCCAGCAGTTTAGCGCAGGGGGACAGTCCCTTCTACGAGCAGTACTTC CASSLAQGDSPFYEQYF
many TRBJ2-1 TRBV7-2 TRBD2 TGTGCCAGCAGCTTAGGACTAGCGGTTGAGCAGTTCTTC CASSLGLAVEQFF
few TRBJ2-4 TRBV4-3 NA TGCGCCAGCAGCCAAGAATGGGAGAGCACGAGCTCGAACATTCAGTACTTC CASSQEWESTSSNIQYF
NA TRBJ2-1 TRBV28 NA TGTGCCAGCAGTACCTCTCGCTCCGGGACCACGTTTTACAATGAGCAGTTCTTC CASSTSRSGTTFYNEQFF
few TRBJ1-6 TRBV6-4 NA TGTGCCAGCAGTACAGGGCGGAATTCACCCCTCCACTTT CASSTGRNSPLHF
few TRBJ2-3 TRBV4-3 TRBD2 TGCGCCAGCAGCCAAGAGCTAAGCGGGAGAGAGGCAGATACGCAGTATTTT CASSQELSGREADTQYF
many TRBJ1-1 TRBV7-2 NA TGTGCCAGCAGCACCCGGGGCGGATGGGACACTGAAGCTTTCTTT CASSTRGGWDTEAFF
NA TRBJ2-1 TRBV18 NA TGTGCCAGCTCACCAGGGCCGGCTATTAACAATGAGCAGTTCTTC CASSPGPAINNEQFF
many TRBJ1-1 TRBV27 NA TGTGCCAGCAGTTTATCGAAAGGGTTTAACACTGAAGCTTTCTTT CASSLSKGFNTEAFF
few TRBJ1-2 TRBV20-1 NA TGCAGTGCTACCGAGGGGAAGGACTATGGCTACACCTTC CSATEGKDYGYTF
few TRBJ2-5 TRBV6-5 NA TGTGCCAGCAGTTGGGGAACTGGGCAGGGCCAGACCCAGTACTTC CASSWGTGQGQTQYF
few TRBJ2-2 TRBV6-5 NA TGTGCCAGCAGTTACAGTTGGACAACGGGGACCGGGGAGCTGTTTTTT CASSYSWTTGTGELFF
NA TRBJ1-1 TRBV20-1 NA TGCAGTGCCTCCGCGGGGATGAACACTGAAGCTTTCTTT CSASAGMNTEAFF
NA TRBJ2-5 TRBV5-1 TRBD1 TGCGCCAGCAGCTCGGGACAGACCTACCAAGAGACCCAGTACTTC CASSSGQTYQETQYF
NA TRBJ2-7 TRBV27 NA TGTGCCAGATGCCACCGGGCTCTACTTGGCTGCGAGCAGTACTTC CARCHRALLGCEQYF
few TRBJ1-4 TRBV27 NA TGTGCCAGCAGTTTACACGCGGGTACAACTAATGAAAAACTGTTTTTT CASSLHAGTTNEKLFF
NA TRBJ2-6 TRBV3-1 NA TGTGCCAGCAGCCAAGGTCTTCAGGGTCCATCTGGGGCCAACGTCCTGACTTTC CASSQGLQGPSGANVLTF
few TRBJ2-2 TRBV20-1 NA TGCAGTGCTAGTCGACACGCGAACACCGGGGAGCTGTTTTTT CSASRHANTGELFF
many TRBJ1-1 TRBV25-1 NA TGTGCCAGCAGTGAATGGGATGGGCTCCCAGGGAGGAACACTGAAGCTTTCTTT CASSEWDGLPGRNTEAFF
NA TRBJ2-7 TRBV6-1 NA TGTGCCAGCAGTTACCGGCTTTGGGCAGCCTCCTACGAGCAGTACTTC CASSYRLWAASYEQYF
NA TRBJ2-1 TRBV4-1 NA TGCGCCAGCAGCCAAGTGTTGGCAAACAATGAGCAGTTCTTC CASSQVLANNEQFF
many TRBJ1-2 TRBV12-3/TRBV12-4 NA TGTGCCAGCAGGGGGGGCGGGCCCCTAAGCTACACCTTC CASRGGGPLSYTF
NA TRBJ2-4 TRBV7-9 TRBD2 TGTGCCAGCAGCCCCTATCTTCTAGCGGGAGACAAAAACATTCAGTACTTC CASSPYLLAGDKNIQYF
NA TRBJ2-7 TRBV20-1 NA TGCAGTGCTAGAGATCCCTCTAACCCCTCCTACGAGCAGTACTTC CSARDPSNPSYEQYF
few TRBJ2-5 TRBV20-1 TRBD2 TGCAGTGCGCCGGGGGGGCCGGAGACCCAGTACTTC CSAPGGPETQYF
few TRBJ2-1 TRBV20-1 NA TGCAGTGCGGGCACCCCCATTCGGTCCTACAATGAGCAGTTCTTC CSAGTPIRSYNEQFF
NA TRBJ2-7 TRBV7-9 TRBD2 TGTGCCAGCAGCGATAGGGGAGGGACTAGCGGTGCAGAAGAGCAGTACTTC CASSDRGGTSGAEEQYF
few TRBJ2-1 TRBV20-1 NA TGCAGTGCTAGAGACCGGCGCTCCTACAATGAGCAGTTCTTC CSARDRRSYNEQFF
NA TRBJ2-4 TRBV5-1 TRBD1 TGCGCCAGCAGCCCCCTGGGCGGGACAGGTTTAGTCGCCAAAAACATTCAGTACTTC CASSPLGGTGLVAKNIQYF
NA TRBJ2-3 TRBV20-1 TRBD2 TGCAGTGCTAGGCCTGGACTAGAAACAGATACGCAGTATTTT CSARPGLETDTQYF
NA TRBJ2-5 TRBV5-1 NA TGCGCCAGCAGCCCCAGCCCCGGGGAGACCCAGTACTTC CASSPSPGETQYF
NA TRBJ2-7 TRBV6-6 TRBD2 TGTGCCAGCAGGCTAGCGGGGGGTTACGAGCAGTACTTC CASRLAGGYEQYF
NA TRBJ1-5 TRBV2 NA TGTGCCAGCAGGACCGTTGGGCAGCCCCAGCATTTT CASRTVGQPQHF